The clone carrying this T cell receptor (beta chain) was detected a few times. Its antigen is currently unknown. Each population that was sorted was more than 95% pure. This CDR3 contains 14 residues. Trimming cost V 6 bases and J 4 bases; bases outside gene matches: 7. Germline CDR1 SGHVS, CDR2 FQNEAQ. This specimen comes from a study of beta chain features in type 1 diabetes. About the study: Similarity in age, gender and cell yields was seen between patients and healthy donors. Points from the study as a whole: TCRB CDR3 length was moderately but significantly reduced in all four CD4+ subsets of Type 1 diabetes patients. VDJ junctions sequenced from type 1 diabetes patients showed fewer insertions and more deletions.

Expressed TCRB transcripts got sequenced, as all isolated RNA was reverse transcribed. Profiled with immunoSEQ multiplex PCR; TCRdb holds only in-frame clones, not every one. The sample carries hundreds of thousands of clones, about 16% recorded once. The chain couples TRBV7-8 to TRBJ1-2, with TRBD1 matching over 8 bases. Material: naive CD4+ T cells from blood. This TCR was recovered from a man between 18 and 29 years old in good health. The CDR3 DNA sequence: TGTGCCAGCAGTCCAGTTACAGGGGGCTATGGCTACACCTTC. Translation gives CASSPVTGGYGYTF. The full variable domain, rest sourced from reference TRBV7-8 and TRBJ1-2, is GAGVSQSPRYKVAKRGQDVALRCDPISGHVSLFWYQQALGQGPEFLTYFQNEAQLDKSGLPSDRFFAERPEGSVSTLKIQRTQQEDSAVYLCASSPVTGGYGYTFGSGTRLTVV.